This record covers a single T cell receptor (beta chain). Sequenced by immunoSEQ multiplex PCR; TCRdb stores in-frame clones only, minus some. This sample carries approximately 300,000 clones, about nine tenths of them seen once, and the ten largest clones take 4.5% to 5.5%. The data were obtained in a study of blood T cell repertoires in COVID-19. Overall study context: T cells, B-cell-depleted T cells, or PBMCs provided the cDNA or gDNA that served as material.

The V gene's germline CDR1 is SGHTA and CDR2 FQGTGA. The CDR3 has 16 residues. The V gene end was trimmed by 5 bases and the J gene end by 3 bases; junction bases not matched to a gene: 9. Cohort 3 recovered donors had two negative PCRs, clearance, or symptom resolution. This TCR was recovered from a man in his 60s who had recovered from COVID-19. Sequencing input: PBMCs or T cells enriched from blood (not recorded which). This chain connects TRBV7-3 to TRBJ2-5; 10 bases agree with TRBD1. CDR3 loop: CASSRRGTGEKETQYF. In DNA, the CDR3 is TGTGCCAGCAGCCGCCGCGGGACAGGGGAGAAAGAGACCCAGTACTTC.